This paragraph covers one T cell receptor beta chain sequence. This entry belongs to a study of shared clonotypes between healthy human individuals. The assay was immunoSEQ multiplex PCR, and TCRdb's table has in-frame clones only and misses some. There are some 1.1 million clones in the sample; 60% to 80% occur only once, and 0.89% lies in the top ten. Germline V gene data show CDR1 as SEHNR and CDR2 as FQNEAQ (reference sequence). The CDR3 sequence is 17 residues long. Trimming shortened V by 5 bases and J by 6 bases, and 25 bases separated the two germline ends. The V call is TRBV7-9, the J call TRBJ2-5, with TRBD2 as a possible D gene (5 bases). This receptor was obtained from a man between 18 and 35 years old in good health. Some clones in this sample may be carry-over from other donors' samples. The source material was memory CD4+ T cells from PBMCs. As for subset: CD45RA-negative fraction. As DNA, the CDR3 is TGTGCCAGCAGCGCCCGGCAACACGGGGAACGAGCTCAGACCCAGTACTTC. Its protein is CASSARQHGERAQTQYF.